The 23 T cell receptor beta chains reported below all come from one sample, sequenced in a study of CD8 T cells in ankylosing spondylitis. TCRdb used MiXCR to reprocess the 5' RACE reads, holding one entry per CDR3 protein. The table lists 250,000 or so distinct CDR3 sequences, about 11% of them singletons. Sequencing was carried out using blood, either unsorted or a sorted T cell fraction (not recorded which). These receptors were taken from a male donor with ankylosing spondylitis or in good health (not recorded which).

This clonotype was seen many times. This chain joins TRBV5-1 and TRBJ1-2, with 7 bases identical to TRBD1. The CDR3 extends over 15 amino acids. Germline V gene lookup returns CDR1 SGHRS and CDR2 YFSETQ. V lost 3 bases, J lost 6 bases, and 11 bases stayed unmatched. The CDR3 coding sequence is TGCGCCAGCAGCTCAGGGACAGCCAAGGAAAATGGCTACACCTTC. It yields the protein CASSSGTAKENGYTF.

This sequence joins TRBV20-1 and TRBJ2-3; D gene unclear. The CDR3 has 15 residues. The germline V gene encodes CDR1 DFQATT and CDR2 SNEGSKA (reference sequence). This CDR3 is CCWAPGPGGADTQYF. CDR3 sequence (DNA): TGCTGCTGGGCCCCGGGTCCGGGCGGTGCAGATACGCAGTATTTT.

This clonotype was counted at least ten times. The chain recombines TRBV12-3 or TRBV12-4 with TRBJ2-1; tentative D call: TRBD1 (5 bases). V was clipped by 10 bases and J by 9 bases, with 16 bases between them. This CDR3 contains 12 residues. The DNA of the CDR3 is TGTGCCACCGGTGGGGCCACCGGTGAGCAGTTCTTC. Its protein is CATGGATGEQFF.

This clonotype appeared many times. The gene calls are TRBV9 and TRBJ2-1; D is ambiguous. V gave up 0 bases and J gave up 8 bases, with 18 bases separating them. This CDR3 is 16 amino acids long. Per germline, CDR1 SGDLS and CDR2 YYNGEE. CDR3 in amino acids: CASSVVGTAYGDEQFF. The CDR3 region has the DNA TGTGCCAGCAGCGTAGTCGGAACTGCGTATGGCGATGAGCAGTTCTTC.

J is TRBJ2-2 and V is TRBV7-3; 12 nucleotides line up with TRBD2. Trimming at V came to 5 bases and at J to 7 bases, leaving 5 bases not matched to a gene. The CDR3 extends over 15 amino acids. Germline CDR1 is SGHTA and CDR2 is FQGTGA. The CDR3 sequence: CASSLGLAGIGELFF. As DNA, the CDR3 is TGTGCCAGCAGCCTCGGACTAGCGGGGATCGGGGAGCTGTTTTTT.

This clonotype was counted ten times or more. The chain combines TRBV5-1 with TRBJ1-5, with D unclear. The V gene lost 0 bases and the J gene lost 0 bases, with 10 bases spanning the gap. Germline V gene data show CDR1 as SGHRS and CDR2 as YFSETQ. The CDR3 consists of 16 residues. The DNA of the CDR3 is TGCGCCAGCAGCTTGGGGCCAGCATATAGCAATCAGCCCCAGCATTTT. Protein sequence: CASSLGPAYSNQPQHF. The whole variable domain, filled in from reference TRBV5-1 and TRBJ1-5, reads KAGVTQTPRYLIKTRGQQVTLSCSPISGHRSVSWYQQTPGQGLQFLFEYFSETQRNKGNFPGRFSGRQFSNSRSEMNVSTLELGDSALYLCASSLGPAYSNQPQHFGDGTRLSIL.

The sample holds many counts of this clonotype. The J gene is TRBJ1-1, the V gene TRBV28, with 7 bases identical to TRBD1. V lost 2 bases and J lost 3; bases outside the gene matches: 9. The CDR3 is 16 residues long. Germline CDR1 and CDR2: MDHEN and SYDVKM. The chain's CDR3 is CASSLLTGRQDTEAFF. In DNA, the CDR3 is TGTGCCAGCAGTTTACTGACAGGGAGGCAGGACACTGAAGCTTTCTTT.

In this sample, this clonotype turned up many times. V usage is TRBV20-1 and J usage is TRBJ2-1, with 10 bases aligning to TRBD2. CDR1 DFQATT and CDR2 SNEGSKA come from the germline V gene (reference sequence). With V trimmed by 3 bases and J by 4 bases, 6 bases remained unmatched. CDR3 length: 15 amino acids. The CDR3 loop is CSASVSGGEYNEQFF. Written as DNA, the CDR3 is TGCAGTGCTAGCGTCAGCGGGGGGGAGTACAATGAGCAGTTCTTC.

This clonotype was detected ten times or more. The rearrangement links TRBV5-6 to TRBJ2-1; tentative D call: TRBD1 (6 bases). Per germline, CDR1 SGHDT and CDR2 YYEEEE. The V gene lost 5 bases and the J gene lost 0 bases, with 12 bases spanning the gap. This CDR3 comprises 15 residues. The CDR3, as DNA: TGTGCCAGCAGGGCAGGGGTGAGCTCCTACAATGAGCAGTTCTTC. Translating gives CASRAGVSSYNEQFF.

This clonotype came up many times. The gene calls are TRBV20-1 and TRBJ2-3; 11 bases fit TRBD2. The V segment lost 0 bases and the J segment 2 bases; nucleotides outside the gene matches: 4. CDR3 size: 16 residues. CDR1 is DFQATT, CDR2 SNEGSKA, per germline (reference sequence). Here the CDR3 reads CSARDRLAGFTDTQYF. The CDR3 DNA reads TGCAGTGCTAGAGATAGACTAGCGGGATTCACAGATACGCAGTATTTT.

This clonotype was detected a few times. The chain employs TRBV27 and TRBJ1-5; D is perhaps TRBD1 (6 bases). V lost 4 bases and J lost 4, with 14 bases in between. Germline V gene data show CDR1 as MNHEY and CDR2 as SMNVEV (reference sequence). The CDR3 length is 15 residues. This chain's CDR3 is CASSSGAAGNQPQHF. The CDR3 DNA sequence: TGTGCCAGCAGTTCGGGGGCGGCCGGAAATCAGCCCCAGCATTTT.

The sample holds many counts of this clonotype. The V gene is TRBV29-1, the J gene TRBJ2-7, with 8 bases that match TRBD1. Germline V gene sequence: CDR1 SQVTM, CDR2 ANQGSEA. J lost 1 base, V lost 4 bases, and 3 bases had no gene match. This CDR3 contains 13 residues. In DNA, the CDR3 is TGCAGCGTTGGGGACAGGATGTCCTACGAGCAGTACTTC. Amino acids: CSVGDRMSYEQYF.

The chain recombines TRBV12-3 or TRBV12-4 with TRBJ1-2; D is perhaps TRBD1 (5 bases). Deletions cut 0 bases from V and 8 bases from J, with 10 bases between. The CDR3 has 13 residues. The CDR3 region has the DNA TGTGCCAGCAGTTTAGCGCGGTGGGACGGCTACACCTTC. Protein sequence: CASSLARWDGYTF.

This clonotype has at least ten counts. The genes are TRBV7-9 and TRBJ2-2; D remains ambiguous. The CDR3 has 14 amino acids. The germline V gene encodes CDR1 SEHNR and CDR2 FQNEAQ (reference sequence). Trimming left V 4 bases short and J 2 bases short, with 8 bases between. In DNA, the CDR3 is TGTGCCAGCAGCTCCCAAGCAAACACCGGGGAGCTGTTTTTT. This sequence encodes CASSSQANTGELFF.

This clonotype was recorded at least ten times. The chain recombines TRBV4-1 with TRBJ1-5, with a tentative D call TRBD1 (5 bases). CDR1 and CDR2 from the germline V gene are MGHRA and YSYEKL. Trimming shortened V by 0 bases and J by 7 bases, and 7 bases separated the two germline ends. The CDR3 loop spans 13 amino acids. The CDR3: CASSQEGDQPQHF. CDR3 in DNA: TGCGCCAGCAGCCAAGAAGGGGACCAGCCCCAGCATTTT.

This clonotype was detected many times. The chain carries TRBV2 and TRBJ2-2; D remains unclear. V lost 6 bases and J lost 3, with 14 bases in between. The CDR3 contains 15 residues. Germline V gene lookup returns CDR1 SNHLY and CDR2 FYNNEI. CDR3 bases: TGTGCCAGCAGGGATCCGGGTATCGACACCGGGGAGCTGTTTTTT. Its protein product is CASRDPGIDTGELFF.

At least ten counts were recorded for this clonotype. The chain recombines TRBV12-3 or TRBV12-4 with TRBJ2-3; weak D call: TRBD1 (5 bases). The germline V and J ends were trimmed by 1 base and 0 bases, with 8 bases remaining between them. The CDR3 is 15 residues long. Here the CDR3 reads CASSLGQFSTDTQYF. CDR3 coding DNA: TGTGCCAGCAGTTTAGGACAGTTTAGCACAGATACGCAGTATTTT.

This clonotype has a handful of counts. The J gene is TRBJ2-1, the V gene TRBV3-1; D may be TRBD2 (6 bases). The CDR3 is 14 residues long. V was trimmed by 4 bases and J by 9 bases, leaving 16 bases between them. Germline V gene sequence: CDR1 LGHDT, CDR2 YNNKEL (reference sequence). CDR3 DNA sequence: TGTGCCAGCAGCCTCTTAACTACTAGCACTGAGCAGTTCTTC. This translates into CASSLLTTSTEQFF.

This clonotype was found many times. The chain carries TRBV5-1 and TRBJ2-7; D is tentatively TRBD1 or TRBD2 (5 bases each). V was pared by 0 bases and J by 7 bases, with 11 bases between. The length of the CDR3 is 13 residues. Germline V gene sequence: CDR1 SGHRS, CDR2 YFSETQ. The CDR3 nucleotides are TGCGCCAGCAGCTTGGCTGGGACCAAAGAGCAGTACTTC. Protein product: CASSLAGTKEQYF. The complete variable domain, with remaining parts taken from reference TRBV5-1 and TRBJ2-7, reads KAGVTQTPRYLIKTRGQQVTLSCSPISGHRSVSWYQQTPGQGLQFLFEYFSETQRNKGNFPGRFSGRQFSNSRSEMNVSTLELGDSALYLCASSLAGTKEQYFGPGTRLTVT.

This clonotype was seen many times. This rearrangement joins TRBV12-3 or TRBV12-4 to TRBJ1-5, with D maybe TRBD1 (6 bases). V lost 3 bases to trimming and J lost 4 bases, with 22 bases between them. The CDR3 totals 18 residues. DNA of the CDR3: TGTGCCAGCAGTTTCAAGCTGCTAGGGGGAGGGAGGAATCAGCCCCAGCATTTT. Translating gives CASSFKLLGGGRNQPQHF.

This chain uses TRBV20-1 with TRBJ2-3, with TRBD2 matching over 7 bases. This CDR3 comprises 12 residues. In germline, CDR1 is DFQATT, CDR2 SNEGSKA (reference sequence). The V and J ends lost 3 bases and 4 bases, in that order; junction bases with no gene match: 1. In DNA form, the CDR3 reads TGCAGTGCTAGTAGCGGGCCAGATACGCAGTATTTT. Its protein product is CSASSGPDTQYF.

The sample holds many counts of this clonotype. The rearrangement links TRBV20-1 to TRBJ2-1; D gene ambiguous. The CDR3 has 11 residues. CDR1 and CDR2 (germline): DFQATT, SNEGSKA (reference sequence). Deletions cut 3 bases from V and 4 bases from J, with 4 bases between. The DNA of the CDR3 is TGCAGTGCTAGTTTGTACAATGAGCAGTTCTTC. This codes for CSASLYNEQFF.

This clonotype showed up many times. The CDR3 is CASSKGQGPTDTQYF. CDR3 DNA sequence: TGTGCCAGCAGCAAAGGACAGGGCCCCACAGATACGCAGTATTTT. The chain links TRBV6-4 to TRBJ2-3; 8 bases align to TRBD1. This CDR3 contains 15 residues. Germline V gene lookup returns CDR1 MRHNA and CDR2 SNTAGT. J gave up 2 bases and V 6 bases, and 7 bases lay outside the gene matches.